One sample yielded the 14 T cell receptor beta chains listed below, sequenced in a study of OX40 agonist ivuxolimab in advanced cancers. The assay was immunoSEQ multiplex PCR, and TCRdb's table has in-frame clones only and misses some. The data contain over 85,000 clones, about 86% of them seen just once; the ten biggest clones take up roughly 5.5%. Sample: CD4+ or CD8+ T cells sorted from blood, taken in a trial of the OX40 agonist ivuxolimab. Source of these receptors: an adult with an advanced solid tumor such as melanoma, head and neck, liver or kidney cancer.

This clone was counted once. The genes are TRBV18 and TRBJ2-7; D not resolved. CDR3 size: 14 residues. V gave up 0 bases and J gave up 3 bases, with 9 bases separating them. Germline V CDR1 and CDR2: KGHSH, LQKENI. The CDR3 loop reads CASSPPNSLYEQYF. Written as DNA, the CDR3 is TGTGCCAGCTCACCACCGAACAGCCTCTACGAGCAGTACTTC.

This clone occurred once. The chain recombines TRBV5-1 with TRBJ2-7; unclear D gene. Germline assignment: CDR1 SGHRS and CDR2 YFSETQ. CDR3 size: 14 residues. The V end lost 2 bases, the J end lost 0 bases, and 9 bases lay between the germline ends. The CDR3 sequence: CASSLTFRSYEQYF. The DNA of the CDR3 is TGCGCCAGCAGCTTAACTTTCCGCTCCTACGAGCAGTACTTC. The whole variable domain, filled in from reference TRBV5-1 and TRBJ2-7, reads KAGVTQTPRYLIKTRGQQVTLSCSPISGHRSVSWYQQTPGQGLQFLFEYFSETQRNKGNFPGRFSGRQFSNSRSEMNVSTLELGDSALYLCASSLTFRSYEQYFGPGTRLTVT.

The chain uses TRBV6-6 and TRBJ2-7; D unclear. V shed 0 bases and J shed 2 bases, with 14 bases lying between them. This CDR3 has 16 residues. Germline V gene sequence: CDR1 MNHNY, CDR2 SVGAGI (reference sequence). CDR3 DNA sequence: TGTGCCAGCAGTTACTCGAAATACGTACCAACCTACGAGCAGTACTTC. Its protein is CASSYSKYVPTYEQYF.

The chain employs TRBV7-6 and TRBJ2-7, with 7 bases matching TRBD2. CDR3 length: 14 residues. J was trimmed by 3 bases and V by 1 base; bases with no gene match: 3. CDR1 and CDR2 from the germline V gene are SGHVS and FNYEAQ. CDR3 protein: CASSLGAGNYEQYF. The CDR3 DNA is TGTGCCAGCAGCTTAGGAGCGGGGAACTACGAGCAGTACTTC.

V is TRBV11-3 and J is TRBJ2-7; tentatively, D is TRBD1 (6 bases). V lost 2 bases and J lost 6, with 14 bases in between. Germline values: CDR1 SGHNT, CDR2 YENEEA. This CDR3 has 14 residues. CDR3 DNA: TGTGCCAGCAGCTTAAAGTGGACAGCTTTCGAGCAGTACTTC. Protein product: CASSLKWTAFEQYF.

The chain uses TRBV9 and TRBJ2-5; 10 nucleotides line up with TRBD1. The CDR3 spans 16 residues. Trimming cost V 1 base and J 5 bases; bases outside gene matches: 8. Germline values: CDR1 SGDLS, CDR2 YYNGEE. The CDR3 DNA reads as TGTGCCAGCAGCGTATCCGGGACAGGGGCCTCGGAGACCCAGTACTTC. This gives the protein CASSVSGTGASETQYF. Full variable domain (missing parts from reference TRBV9 and TRBJ2-5): DSGVTQTPKHLITATGQRVTLRCSPRSGDLSVYWYQQSLDQGLQFLIQYYNGEERAKGNILERFSAQQFPDLHSELNLSSLELGDSALYFCASSVSGTGASETQYFGPGTRLLVL.

This sequence joins TRBV7-3 and TRBJ1-1, with no clear D. This CDR3 is 15 amino acids long. Germline CDR1 reads SGHTA; CDR2 reads FQGTGA. V was trimmed by 1 base and J by 1 base, leaving 10 bases between them. The CDR3 reads CASSLMPVPNTEAFF. The CDR3 DNA reads TGTGCCAGCAGCTTAATGCCGGTCCCGAACACTGAAGCTTTCTTT.

The genes are TRBV25-1 and TRBJ2-7; no reliable D call. There are 14 residues in the CDR3. Between the trimmed V and J ends, which lost 3 bases and 5 bases, there was a span of 14 bases. CDR1 is MGHDK, CDR2 SYGVNS, per germline. CDR3 region: CASSDRQGGDEQYF. The CDR3 DNA is TGTGCCAGCAGTGATCGACAAGGTGGGGACGAGCAGTACTTC.

V usage is TRBV7-9 and J usage is TRBJ2-7; the match to TRBD1 covers 10 bases. The CDR3 is 15 amino acids. With V trimmed by 4 bases and J by 3 bases, 6 bases remained unmatched. The V gene's germline CDR1 is SEHNR and CDR2 FQNEAQ (reference sequence). The CDR3 protein is CASSSRDRGIYEQYF. CDR3 coding DNA: TGTGCCAGCAGCTCCCGGGACAGGGGCATCTACGAGCAGTACTTC.

The chain carries TRBV27 and TRBJ2-6; unclear D gene. Per the germline V gene, CDR1 is MNHEY and CDR2 is SMNVEV (reference sequence). This CDR3 spans 15 amino acids. The germline V and J ends were trimmed by 4 bases and 4 bases, with 11 bases remaining between them. This CDR3 reads CASSSLGQGANVLTF. CDR3 in DNA: TGTGCCAGCAGTTCTTTGGGTCAGGGGGCCAACGTCCTGACTTTC. The full variable domain, completed using reference TRBV27 and TRBJ2-6, is EAQVTQNPRYLITVTGKKLTVTCSQNMNHEYMSWYRQDPGLGLRQIYYSMNVEVTDKGDVPEGYKVSRKEKRNFPLILESPSPNQTSLYFCASSSLGQGANVLTFGAGSRLTVL.

V and J are TRBV19 and TRBJ2-3; D remains ambiguous. CDR1 and CDR2 (germline): LNHDA, SQIVND (reference sequence). This CDR3 contains 13 residues. The germline V and J ends were trimmed by 9 bases and 6 bases, with 16 bases remaining between them. In DNA form, the CDR3 reads TGTGCCAGCCGCAGGAAGGTAACCGATACGCAGTATTTT. Translated: CASRRKVTDTQYF. Full variable domain (missing parts from reference TRBV19 and TRBJ2-3): DGGITQSPKYLFRKEGQNVTLSCEQNLNHDAMYWYRQDPGQGLRLIYYSQIVNDFQKGDIAEGYSVSREKKESFPLTVTSAQKNPTAFYLCASRRKVTDTQYFGPGTRLTVL.

The chain is built from TRBV6-1 and TRBJ2-7, with D maybe TRBD2 (6 bases). Trimming left V 9 bases short and J 10 bases short, with 25 bases between. Germline assignment: CDR1 MNHNS and CDR2 SASEGT. This CDR3 has 14 amino acids. The CDR3 protein is CASTLMLGGQTQYF. The CDR3 bases are TGTGCCAGTACTTTGATGTTAGGAGGGCAAACTCAGTACTTC.

This chain connects TRBV6-5 to TRBJ1-1; TRBD1 matches at 10 bases. This CDR3 region has 14 residues. The ends lost 5 bases at V and 4 bases at J; junction bases unmatched: 4. Germline V lookup: CDR1 MNHEY, CDR2 SVGAGI. CDR3 loop: CASSRQGAVTEAFF. The CDR3 DNA is TGTGCCAGCAGTCGACAGGGGGCGGTCACTGAAGCTTTCTTT.

The CDR3 nucleotides read TGCGCCAGCAGCTCCGGGACGACTGGGGCTGAAGCTTTCTTT. It encodes CASSSGTTGAEAFF. This chain connects TRBV5-1 to TRBJ1-1, with D possibly being TRBD1 (5 bases). V was shortened by 3 bases and J by 6 bases, with 15 bases between the two germline ends. This CDR3 has 14 amino acids. Germline CDR1 and CDR2: SGHRS and YFSETQ. Supplemented by reference TRBV5-1 and TRBJ1-1, the full variable domain reads KAGVTQTPRYLIKTRGQQVTLSCSPISGHRSVSWYQQTPGQGLQFLFEYFSETQRNKGNFPGRFSGRQFSNSRSEMNVSTLELGDSALYLCASSSGTTGAEAFFGQGTRLTVV.